The 4 T cell receptor beta chains listed next were all sequenced from one sample in a study of cytomegalovirus exposure and HLA in healthy donors. With 60 Vbeta and 13 Jbeta primers, the PCR was carried out. Some clones are missing from TCRdb's copy, which holds only in-frame ones; the method was immunoSEQ multiplex PCR. The sample carries 60,000 to 70,000 clones, roughly 77% recorded once. Sequenced: PBMCs. The receptors here all came from a woman aged 25 to 39 in good health and CMV-seronegative.

The V call is TRBV5-1, the J call TRBJ2-6; 7 positions agree with TRBD1. With V trimmed by 5 bases and J by 0 bases, 8 bases remained unmatched. This CDR3 has 17 residues. CDR1 and CDR2 (germline): SGHRS, YFSETQ. CDR3 in amino acids: CASRSGTANSGANVLTF. For the CDR3, the DNA is TGCGCCAGCAGGTCCGGGACAGCAAACTCTGGGGCCAACGTCCTGACTTTC. The full variable domain, with the rest looked up from reference TRBV5-1 and TRBJ2-6, is KAGVTQTPRYLIKTRGQQVTLSCSPISGHRSVSWYQQTPGQGLQFLFEYFSETQRNKGNFPGRFSGRQFSNSRSEMNVSTLELGDSALYLCASRSGTANSGANVLTFGAGSRLTVL.

V and J are TRBV7-2 and TRBJ1-3; D is perhaps TRBD1 (6 bases). The CDR3 runs 17 residues. Germline V gives CDR1 SGHTA, CDR2 FQGNSA. V was clipped by 1 base and J by 0 bases, with 13 bases between them. This CDR3 reads CASSLVGTQFSGNTIYF. The CDR3, as DNA: TGTGCCAGCAGCTTAGTGGGGACACAATTCTCTGGAAACACCATATATTTT.

V is TRBV4-1 and J is TRBJ1-1; D is uncertain. Germline-derived CDR1 and CDR2 are MGHRA and YSYEKL. V lost 6 bases and J lost 1, with 6 bases in between. There are 12 residues in the CDR3. CDR3 in amino acids: CASREGNTEAFF. The DNA for the CDR3 is TGCGCCAGCAGAGAGGGGAACACTGAAGCTTTCTTT.

CDR3 amino acids: CASSEAGDSGELFF. The CDR3 DNA reads as TGTGCCAGCAGTGAAGCGGGGGATAGCGGGGAGCTGTTTTTT. The chain employs TRBV6-4 and TRBJ2-2, with TRBD2 matching over 8 bases. This CDR3 is 14 amino acids long. J gave up 7 bases and V 3 bases, and 4 bases lay outside the gene matches. Germline V CDR1 and CDR2: MRHNA, SNTAGT.